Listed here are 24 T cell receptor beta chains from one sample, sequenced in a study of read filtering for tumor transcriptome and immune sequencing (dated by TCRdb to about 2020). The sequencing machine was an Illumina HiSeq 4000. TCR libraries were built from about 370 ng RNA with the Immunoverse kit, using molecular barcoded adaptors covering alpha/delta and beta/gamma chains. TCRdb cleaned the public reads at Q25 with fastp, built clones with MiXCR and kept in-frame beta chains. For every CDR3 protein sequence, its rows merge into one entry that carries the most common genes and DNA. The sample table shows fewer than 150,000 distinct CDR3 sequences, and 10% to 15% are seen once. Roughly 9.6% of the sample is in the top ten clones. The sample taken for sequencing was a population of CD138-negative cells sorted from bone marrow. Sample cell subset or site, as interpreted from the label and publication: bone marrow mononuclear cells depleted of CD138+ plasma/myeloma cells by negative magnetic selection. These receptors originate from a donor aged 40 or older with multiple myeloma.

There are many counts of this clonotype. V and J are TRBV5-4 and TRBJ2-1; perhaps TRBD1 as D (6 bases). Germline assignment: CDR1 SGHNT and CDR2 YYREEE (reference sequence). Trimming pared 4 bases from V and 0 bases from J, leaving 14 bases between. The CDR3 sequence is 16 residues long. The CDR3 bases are TGTGCCAGCAGCGTCGCGGCGGACAGCTCCTACAATGAGCAGTTCTTC. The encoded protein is CASSVAADSSYNEQFF.

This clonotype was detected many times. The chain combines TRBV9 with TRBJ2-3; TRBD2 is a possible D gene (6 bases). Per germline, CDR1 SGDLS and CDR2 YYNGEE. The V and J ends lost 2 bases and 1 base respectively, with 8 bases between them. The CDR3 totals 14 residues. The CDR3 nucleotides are TGTGCCAGCAGCGTCGCTAGCGGCACAGATACGCAGTATTTT. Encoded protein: CASSVASGTDTQYF.

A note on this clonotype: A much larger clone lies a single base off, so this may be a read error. Written as DNA, the CDR3 is TGTGCCAGCAGCCCGGGACCCCGTGGTACTGAAGCTGTCTTT. Translation gives CASSPGPRGTEAVF. The chain couples TRBV7-2 to TRBJ1-1, with a weak D call TRBD1 (5 bases). The germline V gene has CDR1 SGHTA and CDR2 FQGNSA. The CDR3 runs to 14 residues.

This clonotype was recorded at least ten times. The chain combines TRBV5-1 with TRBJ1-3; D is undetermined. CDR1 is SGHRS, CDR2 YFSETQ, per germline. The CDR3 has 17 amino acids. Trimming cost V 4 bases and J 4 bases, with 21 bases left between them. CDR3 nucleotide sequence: TGCGCCAGCAGCCCTTACAGCGAGCCGACCTCGGGAAACACCATATATTTT. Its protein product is CASSPYSEPTSGNTIYF.

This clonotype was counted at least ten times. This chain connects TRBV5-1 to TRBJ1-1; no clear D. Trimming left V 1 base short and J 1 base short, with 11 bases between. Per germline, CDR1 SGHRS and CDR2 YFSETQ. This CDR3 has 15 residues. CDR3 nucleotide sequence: TGCGCCAGCAGCTTGAGGGTTGGCGGGAACACTGAAGCTTTCTTT. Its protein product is CASSLRVGGNTEAFF.

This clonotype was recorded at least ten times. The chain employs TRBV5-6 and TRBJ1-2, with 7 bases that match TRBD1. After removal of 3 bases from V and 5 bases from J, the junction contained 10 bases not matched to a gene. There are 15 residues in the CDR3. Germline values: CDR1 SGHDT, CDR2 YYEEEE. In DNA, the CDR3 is TGTGCCAGCAGCTGGGCCGGGACAGCGGGGTATGGCTACACCTTC. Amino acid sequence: CASSWAGTAGYGYTF.

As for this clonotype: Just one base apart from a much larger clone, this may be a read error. CDR3 region: CATSEAWGGQPRHF. The CDR3 DNA is TGTGCCACCTCCGAGGCCTGGGGCGGGCAGCCCCGGCATTTT. The rearrangement links TRBV7-2 to TRBJ1-5; possibly TRBD1 for D (5 bases). The CDR3 totals 14 residues. The germline V gene has CDR1 SGHTA and CDR2 FQGNSA.

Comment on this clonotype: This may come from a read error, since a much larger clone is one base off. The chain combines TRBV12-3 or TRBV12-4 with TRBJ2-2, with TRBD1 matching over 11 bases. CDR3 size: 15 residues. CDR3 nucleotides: TGTGCCAGCAGGGACCGGGACAGGGGGACCGGGGAGCTGTCTTTT. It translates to CASRDRDRGTGELSF.

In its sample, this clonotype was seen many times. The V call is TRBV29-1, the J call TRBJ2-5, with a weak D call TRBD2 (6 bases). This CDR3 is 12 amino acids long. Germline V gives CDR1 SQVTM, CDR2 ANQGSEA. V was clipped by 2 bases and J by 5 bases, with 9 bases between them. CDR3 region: CSVESAGETQYF. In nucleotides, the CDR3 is TGCAGCGTTGAATCCGCGGGGGAGACCCAGTACTTC. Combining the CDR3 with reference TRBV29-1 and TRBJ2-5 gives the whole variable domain SAVISQKPSRDICQRGTSLTIQCQVDSQVTMMFWYRQQPGQSLTLIATANQGSEATYESGFVIDKFPISRPNLTFSTLTVSNMSPEDSSIYLCSVESAGETQYFGPGTRLLVL.

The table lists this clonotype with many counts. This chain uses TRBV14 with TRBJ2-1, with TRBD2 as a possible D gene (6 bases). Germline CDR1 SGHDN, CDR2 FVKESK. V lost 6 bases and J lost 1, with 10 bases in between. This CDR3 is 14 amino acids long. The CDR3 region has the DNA TGTGCCAGCAGAGCAAGCGGGTCCTACAATGAGCAGTTCTTC. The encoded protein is CASRASGSYNEQFF.

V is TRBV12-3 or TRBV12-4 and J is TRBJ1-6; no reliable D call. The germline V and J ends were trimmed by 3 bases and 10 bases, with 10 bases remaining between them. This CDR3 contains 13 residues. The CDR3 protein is CASSFDPQSPLHF. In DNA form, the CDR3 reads TGTGCCAGCAGTTTCGACCCACAGTCACCCCTCCACTTT.

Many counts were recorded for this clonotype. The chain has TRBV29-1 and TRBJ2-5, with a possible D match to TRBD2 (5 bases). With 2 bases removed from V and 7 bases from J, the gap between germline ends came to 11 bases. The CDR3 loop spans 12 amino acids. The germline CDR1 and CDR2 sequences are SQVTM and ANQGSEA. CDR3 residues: CSVEWGEGTQYF. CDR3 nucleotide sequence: TGCAGCGTTGAATGGGGAGAAGGGACCCAGTACTTC.

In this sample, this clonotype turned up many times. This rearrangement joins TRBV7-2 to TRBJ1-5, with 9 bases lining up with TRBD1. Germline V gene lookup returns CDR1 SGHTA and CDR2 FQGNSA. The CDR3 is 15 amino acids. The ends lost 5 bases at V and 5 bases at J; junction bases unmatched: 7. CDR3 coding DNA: TGTGCCAGCAGCGAACAGGGGGCGCGACATCAGCCCCAGCATTTT. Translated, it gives CASSEQGARHQPQHF.

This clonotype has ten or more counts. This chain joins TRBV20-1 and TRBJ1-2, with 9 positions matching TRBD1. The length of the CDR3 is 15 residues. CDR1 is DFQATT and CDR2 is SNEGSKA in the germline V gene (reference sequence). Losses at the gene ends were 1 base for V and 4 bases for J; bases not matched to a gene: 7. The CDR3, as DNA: TGCAGTGCTAGAGCAGGGGACAGGGCTACCTATGGCTACACCTTC. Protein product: CSARAGDRATYGYTF.

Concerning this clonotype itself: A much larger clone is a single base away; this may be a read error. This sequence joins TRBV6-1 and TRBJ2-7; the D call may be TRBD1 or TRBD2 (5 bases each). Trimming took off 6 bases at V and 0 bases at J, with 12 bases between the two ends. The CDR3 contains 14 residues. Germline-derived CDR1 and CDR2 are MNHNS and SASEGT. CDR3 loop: CASSGAVSSYEQYF. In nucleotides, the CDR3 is TGTGCCAGCAGCGGGGCCGTTAGCTCCTACGAGCAGTACTTC.

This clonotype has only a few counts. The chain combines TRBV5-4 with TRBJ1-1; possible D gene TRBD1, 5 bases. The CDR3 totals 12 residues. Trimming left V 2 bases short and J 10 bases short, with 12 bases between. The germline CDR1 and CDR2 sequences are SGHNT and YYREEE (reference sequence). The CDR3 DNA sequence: TGTGCCAGCAGCTTTTGGATGGGGGTAGCTTTCTTT. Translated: CASSFWMGVAFF.

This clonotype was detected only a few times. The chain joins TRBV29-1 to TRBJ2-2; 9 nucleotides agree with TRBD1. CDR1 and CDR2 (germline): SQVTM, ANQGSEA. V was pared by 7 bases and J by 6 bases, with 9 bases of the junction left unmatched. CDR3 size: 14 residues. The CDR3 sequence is CSAVQGARAGELFF. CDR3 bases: TGCAGCGCAGTACAGGGGGCGAGGGCCGGGGAGCTGTTTTTT.

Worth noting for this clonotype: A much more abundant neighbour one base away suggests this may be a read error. For the CDR3, the DNA is TGCACCAGCAGCCAGCAACAGGCAGATACGCAGTATTTT. Translating it yields CTSSQQQADTQYF. This rearrangement joins TRBV4-1 to TRBJ2-3, with TRBD1 as a possible D gene (5 bases). This CDR3 has 13 residues. Per germline, CDR1 MGHRA and CDR2 YSYEKL.

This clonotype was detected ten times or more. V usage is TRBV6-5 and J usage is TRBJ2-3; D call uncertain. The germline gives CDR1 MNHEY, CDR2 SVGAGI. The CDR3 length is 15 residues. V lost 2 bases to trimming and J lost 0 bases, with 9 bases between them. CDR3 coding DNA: TGTGCCAGCAGTTACCGGGCCTTTAGCACAGATACGCAGTATTTT. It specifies CASSYRAFSTDTQYF.

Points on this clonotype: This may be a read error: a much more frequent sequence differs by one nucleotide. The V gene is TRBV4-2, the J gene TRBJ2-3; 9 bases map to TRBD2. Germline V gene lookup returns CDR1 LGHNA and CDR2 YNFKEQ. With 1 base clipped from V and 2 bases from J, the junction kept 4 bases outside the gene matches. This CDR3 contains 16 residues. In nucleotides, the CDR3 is TGTGCCAGCAGCCAAGCCGGCGGGAGGGTCACAGATACGCAGTATTTT. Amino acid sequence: CASSQAGGRVTDTQYF.

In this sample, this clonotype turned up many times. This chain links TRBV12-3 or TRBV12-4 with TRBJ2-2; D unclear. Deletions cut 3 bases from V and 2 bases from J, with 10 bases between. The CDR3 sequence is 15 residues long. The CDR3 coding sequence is TGTGCCAGCAGTTTTGACACGTCCAACACCGGGGAGCTGTTTTTT. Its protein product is CASSFDTSNTGELFF.

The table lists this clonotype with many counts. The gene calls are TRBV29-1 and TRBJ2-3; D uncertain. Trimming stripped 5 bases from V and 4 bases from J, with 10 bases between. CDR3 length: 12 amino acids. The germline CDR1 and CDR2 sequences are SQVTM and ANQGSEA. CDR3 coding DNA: TGCAGCGTTCTGGATGGGGCAGATACGCAGTATTTT. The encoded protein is CSVLDGADTQYF.

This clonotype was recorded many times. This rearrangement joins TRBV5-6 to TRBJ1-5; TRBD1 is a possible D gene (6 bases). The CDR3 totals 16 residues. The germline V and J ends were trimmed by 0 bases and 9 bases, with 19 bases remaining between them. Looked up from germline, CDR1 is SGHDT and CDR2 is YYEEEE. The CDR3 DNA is TGTGCCAGCAGCTTGGGCCCCGGGGGCCCCCATCCGCCCCAGCATTTT. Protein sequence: CASSLGPGGPHPPQHF. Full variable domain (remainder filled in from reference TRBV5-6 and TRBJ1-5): DAGVTQSPTHLIKTRGQQVTLRCSPKSGHDTVSWYQQALGQGPQFIFQYYEEEERQRGNFPDRFSGHQFPNYSSELNVNALLLGDSALYLCASSLGPGGPHPPQHFGDGTRLSIL.

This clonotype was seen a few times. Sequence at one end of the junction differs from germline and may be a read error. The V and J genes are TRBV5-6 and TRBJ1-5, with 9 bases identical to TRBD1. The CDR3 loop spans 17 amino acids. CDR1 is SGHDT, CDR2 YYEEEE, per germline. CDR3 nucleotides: TGTGCCAGCAGCGCAATGGGACAGGGAGGGGGCAATCAGCCCCGGCATTTT. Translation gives CASSAMGQGGGNQPRHF. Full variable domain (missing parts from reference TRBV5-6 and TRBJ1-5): DAGVTQSPTHLIKTRGQQVTLRCSPKSGHDTVSWYQQALGQGPQFIFQYYEEEERQRGNFPDRFSGHQFPNYSSELNVNALLLGDSALYLCASSAMGQGGGNQPRHFGDGTRLSIL.